Listed here are 26 T cell receptor beta chains from one sample, sequenced in a study of cytomegalovirus exposure and HLA in healthy donors. 13 Jbeta primers and 60 Vbeta primers were used for the PCR. This table comes from immunoSEQ multiplex PCR, and its TCRdb copy is limited to in-frame clones, with some not included. The table includes about 170,000 clones, about 65% detected once. The sequencing input was PBMCs. The receptors were gathered from a girl aged 5-17 years in good health and CMV-seronegative.

The chain recombines TRBV5-1 with TRBJ1-1; weak D call: TRBD1 (5 bases). This CDR3 is 14 amino acids long. V lost 4 bases to trimming and J lost 1 base, with 11 bases between them. Germline values: CDR1 SGHRS, CDR2 YFSETQ. The CDR3, as DNA: TGCGCCAGCAGCCCCGACAGCCCGAACACTGAAGCTTTCTTT. It yields the protein CASSPDSPNTEAFF.

This clone was counted a few times. CDR3 nucleotide sequence: TGCGCCAGCAGCCCCGGACAGACAGCGTCCTTGGATCTGGCTTTCTTT. It yields the protein CASSPGQTASLDLAFF. The V and J genes are TRBV5-1 and TRBJ1-1; tentative D call: TRBD1 (6 bases). The V end lost 4 bases, the J end lost 11 bases, and 27 bases lay between the germline ends. Germline V gives CDR1 SGHRS, CDR2 YFSETQ. CDR3 length: 16 amino acids. The full variable domain, with the rest looked up from reference TRBV5-1 and TRBJ1-1, is KAGVTQTPRYLIKTRGQQVTLSCSPISGHRSVSWYQQTPGQGLQFLFEYFSETQRNKGNFPGRFSGRQFSNSRSEMNVSTLELGDSALYLCASSPGQTASLDLAFFGQGTRLTVV.

V usage is TRBV11-1 and J usage is TRBJ1-1; the D gene is possibly TRBD1 (6 bases). The germline V gene has CDR1 SGHAT and CDR2 FQDESV (reference sequence). V gave up 5 bases and J gave up 2 bases, with 9 bases separating them. The CDR3 runs 13 residues. CDR3 in amino acids: CASSRGQNTEAFF. The CDR3 DNA is TGTGCCAGCAGCCGGGGACAAAACACTGAAGCTTTCTTT.

This rearrangement joins TRBV5-1 to TRBJ2-1; 11 bases agree with TRBD2. CDR3 length equals 15 residues. V trimming: 4 bases; J trimming: 3 bases; junction bases outside the gene matches: 3. Germline lookup yields CDR1 SGHRS and CDR2 YFSETQ. In DNA form, the CDR3 reads TGCGCCAGCAGCCTCACTAGCGGGGGCTACAATGAGCAGTTCTTC. Translating it yields CASSLTSGGYNEQFF.

The chain uses TRBV27 and TRBJ1-1; 7 bases are shared with TRBD1. J was trimmed by 3 bases and V by 8 bases; bases with no gene match: 6. The CDR3 consists of 13 residues. Germline CDR1 reads MNHEY; CDR2 reads SMNVEV (reference sequence). The CDR3 bases are TGTGCCAGCCGCTACAGGGGCTACACTGAAGCTTTCTTT. This sequence encodes CASRYRGYTEAFF.

The CDR3 coding sequence is TGTGCCAGCAGTCTTATTACAGGGGGCAGAGAGACCCAGTACTTC. As protein: CASSLITGGRETQYF. The chain employs TRBV6-1 and TRBJ2-5; 9 positions agree with TRBD1. The length of the CDR3 is 15 residues. Germline loops: CDR1 MNHNS, CDR2 SASEGT. The junction had 8 bases not matched to a gene; V was cut back by 5 bases and J by 4 bases.

This chain connects TRBV5-6 to TRBJ1-5; D may be TRBD1 (5 bases). The CDR3 runs 13 residues. Germline V gives CDR1 SGHDT, CDR2 YYEEEE. Trimming pared 1 base from V and 10 bases from J, leaving 12 bases between. The CDR3 DNA sequence: TGTGCCAGCAGCTTGCAGGGCGGGGATCCCCAGCATTTT. Amino acids: CASSLQGGDPQHF.

This chain links TRBV28 with TRBJ2-2; 9 bases map to TRBD2. Germline loops: CDR1 MDHEN, CDR2 SYDVKM. The CDR3 runs 18 residues. Trimming took 6 bases from V and 0 from J; bases not matched to a gene: 11. The CDR3 bases are TGTGCCAGCAGCCCGATGGCGGGGGGGGTCGCGAACACCGGGGAGCTGTTTTTT. This sequence encodes CASSPMAGGVANTGELFF. Full variable domain (rest looked up from reference TRBV28 and TRBJ2-2): DVKVTQSSRYLVKRTGEKVFLECVQDMDHENMFWYRQDPGLGLRLIYFSYDVKMKEKGDIPEGYSVSREKKERFSLILESASTNQTSMYLCASSPMAGGVANTGELFFGEGSRLTVL.

This chain connects TRBV27 to TRBJ1-2, with D perhaps matching TRBD1 (5 bases). Trimming left V 10 bases short and J 2 bases short, with 20 bases between. The germline V gene encodes CDR1 MNHEY and CDR2 SMNVEV (reference sequence). The CDR3 length is 15 residues. Here the CDR3 reads CAIWTSALSNYGYTF. The DNA for the CDR3 is TGTGCCATCTGGACATCCGCCTTGTCCAACTATGGCTACACCTTC.

This clone was counted once. The V gene is TRBV5-6, the J gene TRBJ1-2; TRBD1 might be the D (6 bases). V lost 3 bases to trimming and J lost 6 bases, with 18 bases between them. Germline CDR1 and CDR2: SGHDT and YYEEEE. The CDR3 has 15 amino acids. This CDR3 reads CASSSYRVIFDGYTF. CDR3 bases: TGTGCCAGCAGCTCATACAGGGTTATTTTCGATGGCTACACCTTC.

A word on this clone: This same CDR3 is encoded by further DNA sequences in the sample. The CDR3: CASSGTGNSPLHF. The CDR3 DNA sequence: TGTGCCAGCAGTGGGACAGGGAATTCACCCCTCCACTTT. The chain is built from TRBV6-1 and TRBJ1-6, with 8 bases that match TRBD1. CDR1 and CDR2 (germline): MNHNS, SASEGT. The CDR3 runs 13 residues. With V trimmed by 4 bases and J by 7 bases, 0 bases remained unmatched.

This clone was found a few times. The CDR3 is CASSHTTGQGYTF. The CDR3 DNA sequence: TGTGCCAGCAGTCATACGACAGGGCAGGGCTACACCTTC. The genes are TRBV28 and TRBJ1-2; 7 bases match TRBD1. The germline V gene has CDR1 MDHEN and CDR2 SYDVKM. The length of the CDR3 is 13 residues. Germline trimming cut 5 bases from V and 8 bases from J; bases unmatched to any gene: 8.

This chain uses TRBV19 with TRBJ1-5; 11 nucleotides align to TRBD1. Germline V CDR1 and CDR2: LNHDA, SQIVND (reference sequence). There are 17 residues in the CDR3. V was clipped by 10 bases and J by 0 bases; unmatched bases: 11. The CDR3 here is CATQGTGGAYSNQPQHF. The DNA of the CDR3 is TGTGCCACCCAAGGGACAGGGGGAGCGTATAGCAATCAGCCCCAGCATTTT.

This chain joins TRBV1 and TRBJ2-1; TRBD2, as called in the table, went unchecked against the DNA. TRBV1 is classified as a pseudogene. The CDR3 runs 17 residues. The CDR3: CTSSQEASGGPYNEQFF. DNA of the CDR3: TGCACCAGCAGCCAAGAGGCTAGCGGGGGGCCTTACAATGAGCAGTTCTTC.

The chain combines TRBV6-6 with TRBJ2-2, with 9 bases identical to TRBD1. Germline CDR1 MNHNY, CDR2 SVGAGI (reference sequence). V dropped 3 bases and J dropped 6; count of bases not matched to a gene: 8. This CDR3 has 16 amino acids. The DNA for the CDR3 is TGTGCCAGCAGTTATCTGACAGGGGGGTTCCCCGGGGAGCTGTTTTTT. Amino acids: CASSYLTGGFPGELFF.

The chain joins TRBV6-6 to TRBJ1-5; D not certain. This CDR3 spans 13 amino acids. CDR1 and CDR2 (germline): MNHNY, SVGAGI (reference sequence). V dropped 6 bases and J dropped 6 bases, with 12 bases sitting between them. Here the CDR3 DNA reads TGTGCCAGCAGGGCAGTTGAGGGTCAGCCCCAGCATTTT. It yields the protein CASRAVEGQPQHF.

The rearrangement joins TRBV25-1 to TRBJ1-2; D may be TRBD1 (6 bases). Deletions cut 6 bases from V and 6 bases from J, with 14 bases between. This CDR3 spans 13 amino acids. Germline loops: CDR1 MGHDK, CDR2 SYGVNS. CDR3 nucleotide sequence: TGTGCCAGCAGACTGACAGGAGAGGATGGCTACACCTTC. This sequence encodes CASRLTGEDGYTF.

The rearrangement uses TRBV5-6 and TRBJ2-7, with a possible D match to TRBD1 (6 bases). V lost 5 bases, J lost 5 bases, and 14 bases lay in between. Germline V gene data show CDR1 as SGHDT and CDR2 as YYEEEE. The CDR3 loop spans 13 amino acids. The CDR3 loop is CASSLAGAHEQYF. The CDR3 coding sequence is TGTGCCAGCAGTCTTGCAGGGGCCCACGAGCAGTACTTC. The full variable domain, its missing parts supplied by reference TRBV5-6 and TRBJ2-7, is DAGVTQSPTHLIKTRGQQVTLRCSPKSGHDTVSWYQQALGQGPQFIFQYYEEEERQRGNFPDRFSGHQFPNYSSELNVNALLLGDSALYLCASSLAGAHEQYFGPGTRLTVT.

J is TRBJ2-7 and V is TRBV6-4, with D possibly matching TRBD1 (5 bases). Trimming left V 2 bases short and J 1 base short, with 12 bases between. Germline assignment: CDR1 MRHNA and CDR2 SNTAGT. The CDR3 consists of 15 residues. The CDR3 DNA reads as TGTGCCAGCAGTGACATCCAGGGATCGTCCTACGAGCAGTACTTC. It specifies CASSDIQGSSYEQYF.

The chain is built from TRBV19 and TRBJ1-1, with D possibly TRBD1 on 5 matching bases. V was trimmed by 7 bases and J by 4 bases, leaving 22 bases between them. From germline, CDR1 is LNHDA and CDR2 SQIVND (reference sequence). This CDR3 region has 16 residues. CDR3 DNA sequence: TGTGCCAGTACATCGTACAGGCAGGGTAGGGGCACTGAAGCTTTCTTT. It specifies CASTSYRQGRGTEAFF.

This clone was detected a few times. V usage is TRBV27 and J usage is TRBJ1-1; a weak D match, TRBD1 (5 bases). The V gene lost 3 bases and the J gene lost 1 base, with 15 bases spanning the gap. Germline CDR1 and CDR2: MNHEY and SMNVEV (reference sequence). CDR3 length: 16 residues. CDR3 in amino acids: CASSFLGGIQNTEAFF. The DNA of the CDR3 is TGTGCCAGCAGTTTTTTGGGGGGGATCCAGAACACTGAAGCTTTCTTT.

This clone was seen a few times. This rearrangement joins TRBV30 to TRBJ1-6; 10 bases match TRBD1. The germline CDR1 and CDR2 sequences are GTSNPN and SVGIG (reference sequence). With 0 bases clipped from V and 8 bases from J, the junction kept 4 bases outside the gene matches. The CDR3 has 15 amino acids. The CDR3 bases are TGTGCCTGGAGTGTACTGGGGACAGGGGATTCACCCCTCCACTTT. Its protein is CAWSVLGTGDSPLHF.

V usage is TRBV10-3 and J usage is TRBJ1-1; 8 bases fit TRBD1. This CDR3 region has 12 residues. CDR1 and CDR2 from the germline V gene are ENHRY and SYGVKD. With V trimmed by 9 bases and J by 4 bases, 4 bases remained unmatched. Here the CDR3 reads CAMSTGGTEAFF. CDR3 nucleotides: TGTGCCATGTCCACAGGGGGCACTGAAGCTTTCTTT.

The chain employs TRBV11-1 and TRBJ2-7; possibly TRBD1 for D (5 bases). With 2 bases removed from V and 5 bases from J, the gap between germline ends came to 13 bases. The CDR3 runs 14 residues. CDR1 and CDR2 (germline): SGHAT, FQDESV (reference sequence). The CDR3: CASSLLAGSHEQYF. The CDR3 DNA reads TGTGCCAGCAGCTTATTGGCAGGGTCCCACGAGCAGTACTTC.

This clone was counted once. The chain is built from TRBV18 and TRBJ1-6, with 9 positions matching TRBD1. Germline values: CDR1 KGHSH, CDR2 LQKENI. Trimming cost V 3 bases and J 6 bases; bases outside gene matches: 3. This CDR3 region has 15 residues. CDR3 in amino acids: CASSPSTGGNSPLHF. The CDR3, as DNA: TGTGCCAGCTCACCCTCGACAGGGGGTAATTCACCCCTCCACTTT.

J is TRBJ1-1 and V is TRBV6-1; no reliable D call. Germline V gene data show CDR1 as MNHNS and CDR2 as SASEGT. The CDR3 contains 14 residues. Trimming pared 6 bases from V and 0 bases from J, leaving 11 bases between. CDR3 sequence: CASSVTEMNTEAFF. In nucleotides, the CDR3 is TGTGCCAGCAGCGTAACAGAGATGAACACTGAAGCTTTCTTT.